These 8 T cell receptor beta chains were sequenced from one sample in a study of monozygotic twins with inflammatory bowel disease. TCRdb reprocessed the 5' RACE reads, with one entry per CDR3 protein and no DNA. The sample's table shows over 150,000 distinct CDR3 sequences. Sequencing was done on a sample of blood. The receptor set was obtained from a human donor with ulcerative colitis or Crohn's disease, or a healthy co-twin of an affected twin (not recorded which).

V is TRBV7-2 and J is TRBJ2-1; TCRdb returns TRBD2, unconfirmable since there is no DNA. This CDR3 has 15 amino acids. Germline CDR1 SGHTA, CDR2 FQGNSA. CDR3 sequence reads: CASSLASGSRSEQFF.

This chain joins TRBV20-1 and TRBJ2-3; TCRdb outputs TRBD2, but without DNA this stays unchecked. Germline V lookup: CDR1 DFQATT, CDR2 SNEGSKA (reference sequence). The CDR3 runs 15 residues. The CDR3 loop is CSAPPGGGNTDTQYF.

The chain links TRBV7-2 to TRBJ1-5; TCRdb's D call of TRBD1 is untestable without DNA. The CDR3 length is 15 residues. The germline V gene has CDR1 SGHTA and CDR2 FQGNSA. The chain's CDR3 is CASSDEGLGNQPQHF.

This chain connects TRBV11-2 to TRBJ2-3; TCRdb gives TRBD2 as the D gene, but with no DNA this cannot be confirmed. CDR3 length: 16 residues. Germline values: CDR1 SGHAT, CDR2 FQNNGV. The CDR3 protein is CASSPSGGAYVDTQYF. The complete variable domain, with remaining parts taken from reference TRBV11-2 and TRBJ2-3, reads EAGVAQSPRYKIIEKRQSVAFWCNPISGHATLYWYQQILGQGPKLLIQFQNNGVVDDSQLPKDRFSAERLKGVDSTLKIQPAKLEDSAVYLCASSPSGGAYVDTQYFGPGTRLTVL.

The chain is built from TRBV10-3 and TRBJ2-1; TCRdb calls TRBD2, which cannot be checked without DNA. This CDR3 is 15 amino acids long. The germline V gene has CDR1 ENHRY and CDR2 SYGVKD. CDR3 region: CAISSRGTSLNEQFF.

V usage is TRBV4-3 and J usage is TRBJ1-6. The CDR3 is 16 residues long. In germline, CDR1 is LGHNA, CDR2 YSLEER. This CDR3 is CASSQDLATLDSPLHF.

The chain combines TRBV7-8 with TRBJ2-1; TCRdb's assignment of TRBD2 cannot be checked, as there is no DNA. The CDR3 is made up of 20 amino acids. Germline assignment: CDR1 SGHVS and CDR2 FQNEAQ. This CDR3 reads CASSLAWAGGGLAGGNEQFF.

The rearrangement joins TRBV5-1 to TRBJ1-2; with no DNA, the TCRdb D assignment of TRBD1 cannot be verified. Germline CDR1 and CDR2: SGHRS and YFSETQ. This CDR3 has 15 amino acids. The CDR3 is CASSLGERDSYGYTF.